The T cell receptor (beta chain) under discussion was sequenced for a study of blood T cell repertoires in COVID-19. Study as a whole: Acute and convalescent COVID-19 samples came from the United States, Italy and Spain. T cells, B-cell-depleted T cells, or PBMCs supplied cDNA or gDNA.

This CDR3 spans 15 amino acids. Germline CDR1 reads LGHDT; CDR2 reads YNNKEL (reference sequence). V dropped 1 base and J dropped 0 bases, with 7 bases sitting between them. Original methodology: Estimated nucleated cell counts came from reference gene primer amplification. Generated by immunoSEQ multiplex PCR, the TCRdb table keeps only in-frame clones and is missing some. V, J and clone size reflect that table, while D and trimming were determined from the DNA. This table holds under 300,000 clones, 75% to 90% found once. The receptor's source is a man younger than 40 who had recovered from COVID-19. V usage is TRBV3-1 (or the pseudogene TRBV3-2) and J usage is TRBJ1-5, with D hard to call. Material: peripheral blood. The CDR3 is CASSQGRLSNQPQHF. DNA of the CDR3: TGTGCCAGCAGCCAAGGCAGACTTAGCAATCAGCCCCAGCATTTT.